Below, 8 T cell receptor beta chains from the same sample are listed, as sequenced in a study of blood T cell repertoires in COVID-19. Profiling relied on immunoSEQ multiplex PCR, and the TCRdb table lists in-frame clones only, not all of them. The sample carries around 100,000 clones, roughly 91% recorded once. The sequenced sample consisted of peripheral blood. The origin of the receptors is a human donor in a cohort sampled during active COVID-19.

The V gene is TRBV24-1, the J gene TRBJ2-2, with D possibly being TRBD2 (7 bases). The CDR3 consists of 17 residues. CDR1 is KGHDR, CDR2 SFDVKD, per germline. V shed 1 base and J shed 4 bases, with 15 bases lying between them. Here the CDR3 DNA reads TGTGCCACCAGTGATTTTGGGGGGGGGCCAGGCACCGGGGAGCTGTTTTTT. This translates into CATSDFGGGPGTGELFF.

A few counts support this clone. The rearrangement joins TRBV10-3 to TRBJ1-2; 7 positions match TRBD1. There are 14 residues in the CDR3. The V gene's germline CDR1 is ENHRY and CDR2 SYGVKD. V lost 6 bases, J lost 2 bases, and 6 bases stayed unmatched. The CDR3 DNA reads as TGTGCCATCAGCCAACCGGACAGGAACTATGGCTACACCTTC. Translating gives CAISQPDRNYGYTF.

The chain has TRBV2 and TRBJ2-1, with 9 bases matching TRBD2. J gave up 4 bases and V 4 bases, and 2 bases lay outside the gene matches. Germline V gene lookup returns CDR1 SNHLY and CDR2 FYNNEI. CDR3 size: 14 residues. Here the CDR3 DNA reads TGTGCCAGCAGTGTTAGCGGGAGATACAATGAGCAGTTCTTC. Translated, it gives CASSVSGRYNEQFF.

V is TRBV6-6 and J is TRBJ1-5, with 10 bases identical to TRBD1. The CDR3 is 13 residues long. V dropped 10 bases and J dropped 5; count of bases not matched to a gene: 5. The germline gives CDR1 MNHNY, CDR2 SVGAGI (reference sequence). CDR3 DNA: TGTGCCATCGGACAGGGGGGCGATCAGCCCCAGCATTTT. Protein: CAIGQGGDQPQHF.

V gene TRBV4-2 combines with J gene TRBJ2-4, with D perhaps TRBD2 (6 bases). The germline V gene encodes CDR1 LGHNA and CDR2 YNFKEQ. Deletions cut 3 bases from V and 2 bases from J, with 11 bases between. The CDR3 totals 15 residues. The CDR3 loop is CASSQRGPTKNIQYF. DNA for the CDR3: TGTGCCAGCAGCCAGCGGGGACCTACCAAAAACATTCAGTACTTC.

The chain combines TRBV27 with TRBJ2-1; no clear D gene. The V gene's germline CDR1 is MNHEY and CDR2 SMNVEV (reference sequence). The CDR3 length is 13 residues. V lost 6 bases and J lost 0, with 6 bases in between. In DNA form, the CDR3 reads TGTGCCAGCAGCCGCAGCTCCTACAATGAGCAGTTCTTC. This encodes CASSRSSYNEQFF.

The chain is built from TRBV7-2 and TRBJ1-2, with 7 bases identical to TRBD1. J gave up 8 bases and V 3 bases, and 3 bases lay outside the gene matches. CDR1 is SGHTA, CDR2 FQGNSA, per germline. The CDR3 is 12 residues long. CDR3: CASSLTGIGYTF. The CDR3 DNA follows: TGTGCCAGCAGCTTGACAGGGATCGGCTACACCTTC.

V usage is TRBV6-5 and J usage is TRBJ2-1, with 10 bases aligning to TRBD2. Germline loops: CDR1 MNHEY, CDR2 SVGAGI. V shed 7 bases, J shed 6 bases, and the junction held 9 bases outside the gene matches. The CDR3 has 15 amino acids. The CDR3 DNA follows: TGTGCCAGCAAGGGATCCCTAGCGGGGGCCAATGAGCAGTTCTTC. It translates to CASKGSLAGANEQFF.